Below, 13 T cell receptor beta chains from the same sample are listed, as sequenced in a study of T-cell memory formation after mild COVID-19. TCRdb ran MiXCR on the 5' RACE reads and lists one entry per CDR3 protein. The sample comprises over 11,000 distinct CDR3 sequences, under 25% of which are singletons, and approximately 49% rests with the top ten. Sequenced input: PBMCs or a T cell subset sorted from them (not recorded which). All receptors come from an adult woman who had mild COVID-19 (a few samples of this study predate the infection). Cell type and time point are not known.

For this clonotype: One junction end does not reproduce the germline sequence, and a read error may be involved. This chain connects TRBV12-3 or TRBV12-4 to TRBJ2-1, with TRBD1 matching 8 bases. The CDR3 loop spans 15 amino acids. This chain's CDR3 is CASSHNRGQAGPTVF. The CDR3 bases are TGTGCCAGCAGCCATAACCGGGGACAGGCGGGTCCGACGGTCTTC.

In this sample, this clonotype turned up many times. The gene calls are TRBV12-3 or TRBV12-4 and TRBJ2-7, with 7 bases that match TRBD1. Trimming removed 3 bases from V and 5 bases from J; junction bases left unmatched: 13. This CDR3 spans 16 amino acids. The CDR3 DNA sequence: TGTGCCAGCAGTTTGTTGTCTCCGGAAGGGGGCAACGAGCAGTACTTC. Its protein is CASSLLSPEGGNEQYF.

There are many counts of this clonotype. V and J are TRBV2 and TRBJ2-7; TRBD2 agrees at 7 bases. Germline CDR1 is SNHLY and CDR2 is FYNNEI. CDR3 length: 15 amino acids. The V and J ends lost 0 bases and 0 bases, in that order; junction bases with no gene match: 2. The CDR3 loop reads CASSEALAASYEQYF. The CDR3, as DNA: TGTGCCAGCAGTGAAGCTCTAGCGGCCTCCTACGAGCAGTACTTC.

In this sample, this clonotype is medium-sized. The chain carries TRBV4-3 and TRBJ2-3; 11 bases are a match to TRBD2. The CDR3 covers 17 residues. Germline loops: CDR1 LGHNA, CDR2 YSLEER. The junction had 9 bases not matched to a gene; V was cut back by 0 bases and J by 7 bases. DNA for the CDR3: TGCGCCAGCAGCCAAGATTGGCTAGCGGGAGGTAGTCATACGCAGTATTTT. This gives the protein CASSQDWLAGGSHTQYF.

The chain employs TRBV29-1 and TRBJ2-7; 7 bases align to TRBD1. V lost 1 base, J lost 0 bases, and 6 bases stayed unmatched. The CDR3 consists of 15 residues. Germline CDR1 SQVTM, CDR2 ANQGSEA. Here the CDR3 DNA reads TGCAGCGTTGAAGGGGACAGCCATACCTCCTACGAGCAGTACTTC. This gives the protein CSVEGDSHTSYEQYF.

This clonotype has at least ten counts. The CDR3 reads CASSQGGATEAFF. The CDR3 coding sequence is TGTGCCAGCAGCCAAGGAGGGGCCACTGAAGCTTTCTTT. The chain uses TRBV7-3 and TRBJ1-1; possibly TRBD1 for D (5 bases). Germline loops: CDR1 SGHTA, CDR2 FQGTGA. CDR3 length: 13 amino acids. The V and J ends lost 5 bases and 4 bases respectively, with 11 bases between them.

This clonotype was recorded only once. V gene TRBV7-8 combines with J gene TRBJ2-3, with 9 bases fitting TRBD2. This CDR3 is 18 amino acids long. The V segment lost 6 bases and the J segment 3 bases; nucleotides outside the gene matches: 16. The germline V gene has CDR1 SGHVS and CDR2 FQNEAQ. CDR3 bases: TGTGCCAGCAGTCGCCGGGCCCCTAGCGGGGTGGGGACAGATACGCAGTATTTT. Its protein is CASSRRAPSGVGTDTQYF.

This clonotype was detected many times. CDR3 DNA sequence: TGTGCCAGCAGTGAAGCGCTGGTGTTGGGCACTGAAGCTTTCTTT. It specifies CASSEALVLGTEAFF. This chain joins TRBV6-1 and TRBJ1-1; unclear D gene. The V end was cut by 0 bases, the J end by 4 bases, with 12 bases between. Germline V gene sequence: CDR1 MNHNS, CDR2 SASEGT. The CDR3 length is 15 residues.

This clonotype was recorded many times. This chain links TRBV12-3 or TRBV12-4 with TRBJ2-3; either TRBD1 or TRBD2 may fit D (5 bases each). The V end was cut by 6 bases, the J end by 2 bases, with 15 bases between. This CDR3 has 15 residues. CDR3 sequence reads: CASSSLRDLTDTQYF. The CDR3 DNA sequence: TGTGCCAGCAGCTCCCTCCGGGACCTCACAGATACGCAGTATTTT.

This chain joins TRBV7-9 and TRBJ2-3; no reliable D call. From germline, CDR1 is SEHNR and CDR2 FQNEAQ (reference sequence). V was shortened by 3 bases and J by 2 bases, with 6 bases between the two germline ends. This CDR3 region has 13 residues. CDR3 nucleotide sequence: TGTGCCAGCAGCTTTGCAGCCACAGATACGCAGTATTTT. This codes for CASSFAATDTQYF.

The chain joins TRBV25-1 to TRBJ2-3; D might be TRBD1 (6 bases). Trimming took off 7 bases at V and 1 base at J, with 12 bases between the two ends. The CDR3 consists of 14 residues. Per the germline V gene, CDR1 is MGHDK and CDR2 is SYGVNS. The CDR3 is CASTSGAGTDTQYF. The CDR3 bases are TGTGCCAGCACATCAGGGGCTGGCACAGATACGCAGTATTTT.

At least ten counts were recorded for this clonotype. The chain recombines TRBV19 with TRBJ2-3; 7 bases fit TRBD2. CDR3 size: 17 residues. The V gene end was trimmed by 3 bases and the J gene end by 3 bases; junction bases not matched to a gene: 12. CDR1 is LNHDA, CDR2 SQIVND, per germline (reference sequence). The DNA of the CDR3 is TGTGCCAGTAGTATCGTGGACTGGCGGGAGAAGACAGATACGCAGTATTTT. It specifies CASSIVDWREKTDTQYF.

There are many counts of this clonotype. The CDR3 nucleotides are TGTGCCAGCAGCTTATTTAGGGACGAGCAGTACTTC. Its translation: CASSLFRDEQYF. The genes are TRBV7-9 and TRBJ2-7; D not certain. Trimming shortened V by 2 bases and J by 5 bases, and 7 bases separated the two germline ends. CDR1 and CDR2 from the germline V gene are SEHNR and FQNEAQ (reference sequence). The CDR3 is made up of 12 amino acids.